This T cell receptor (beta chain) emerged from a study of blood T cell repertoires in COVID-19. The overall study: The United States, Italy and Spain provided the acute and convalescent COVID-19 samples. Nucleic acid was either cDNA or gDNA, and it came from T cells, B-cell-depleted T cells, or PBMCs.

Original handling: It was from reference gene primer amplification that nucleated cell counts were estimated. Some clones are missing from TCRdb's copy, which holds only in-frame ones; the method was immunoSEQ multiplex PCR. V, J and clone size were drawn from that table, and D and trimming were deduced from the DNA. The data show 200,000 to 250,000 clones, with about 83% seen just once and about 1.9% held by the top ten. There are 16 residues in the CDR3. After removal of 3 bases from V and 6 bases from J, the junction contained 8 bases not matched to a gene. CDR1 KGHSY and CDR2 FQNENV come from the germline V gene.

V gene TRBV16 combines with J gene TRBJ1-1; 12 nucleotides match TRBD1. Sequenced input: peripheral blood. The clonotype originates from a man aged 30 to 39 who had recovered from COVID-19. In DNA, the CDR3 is TGTGCCAGCAGCCACCTCCCGGGACAGGGGGCCTCTGAAGCTTTCTTT. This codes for CASSHLPGQGASEAFF.